This record concerns one TCR beta chain sequence. The data stem from a study of OX40 agonist ivuxolimab in advanced cancers. Sequencing used immunoSEQ multiplex PCR; TCRdb keeps in-frame clones, though not all of them. Found here are 150,000 to 180,000 clones, roughly 92% of them singletons; the top ten hold about 0.31%. Germline loops: CDR1 SGHAT, CDR2 FQNNGV. The CDR3 is 14 amino acids. V shed 5 bases and J shed 2 bases, with 13 bases lying between them. The sequence came from an adult with an advanced solid tumor such as melanoma, head and neck, liver or kidney cancer. The V call is TRBV11-2, the J call TRBJ2-7, with D perhaps TRBD1 (5 bases). The sample was CD4+ or CD8+ T cells sorted from blood, taken in a trial of the OX40 agonist ivuxolimab. As DNA, the CDR3 is TGTGCCAGCAGCCACACAGACAGAACCTACGAGCAGTACTTC. Protein product: CASSHTDRTYEQYF.